This entry describes one T cell receptor (beta chain). Its target is unknown. Both 60 Vbeta primers and 13 Jbeta primers went into the PCR. Only in-frame clones appear in the TCRdb table, and some are missing; sequencing was by immunoSEQ multiplex PCR. The sample holds 150,000 or so clones. The sample belongs to a study of cytomegalovirus exposure and HLA in healthy donors. General study results and limits: In vitro work confirmed that a few CMV-associated chains recognize CMV antigens. Data from an earlier analysis indicated that most TCR beta V segments were productive either about 87% or about 30% of the time. Later analysis demonstrated an association between a missense DCLRE1C variant and TCR beta V- and J-gene trimming. Accurate prediction of most subjects' HLA-A and HLA-B alleles from TCR beta sequences was reported.

Germline CDR1 SGHNT, CDR2 YYREEE (reference sequence). This CDR3 is built from 14 residues. Between the trimmed V and J ends, which lost 5 bases and 3 bases, there was a span of 11 bases. V and J are TRBV5-4 and TRBJ1-4, with unresolved D. The source is a woman aged 45 to 65 in good health and CMV-seronegative. Sequenced material: PBMCs. DNA of the CDR3: TGTGCCAGCAGTCGGACTGGATCTAATGAAAAACTGTTTTTT. Its protein is CASSRTGSNEKLFF.